This T cell receptor (beta chain) was documented in a study of identical twins. Germline V lookup: CDR1 SGDLS, CDR2 YYNGEE. CDR3 length equals 15 residues. V gave up 3 bases and J gave up 0 bases; unmatched junction bases: 2. This clonotype has only a few counts. TCRdb passed the 5' RACE reads through MiXCR, listing each CDR3 protein once. The sample has some 570,000 distinct CDR3 sequences; approximately 20% are singletons. The same sample was also used in a study of yellow fever vaccine responses in identical twins.

Sequencing used CD4+ T cells sorted from blood. V and J are TRBV9 and TRBJ2-2, with TRBD1 identical over 7 bases. This receptor was identified in a young woman in good health. The CDR3 coding sequence is TGTGCCAGCAGCGAGGGACAGACGAACACCGGGGAGCTGTTTTTT. Amino acids: CASSEGQTNTGELFF.